This TCR beta chain was profiled in a study of blood T cell repertoires in COVID-19. Looking at the study overall: Specimens from acute and convalescent COVID-19 originated in the United States, Italy and Spain. In each case, the material was cDNA or gDNA derived from T cells, B-cell-depleted T cells, or PBMCs.

Original processing methods: The authors estimated nucleated cell counts from reference gene primer amplification. Sequencing used immunoSEQ multiplex PCR; TCRdb keeps in-frame clones, though not all of them. That table gives V, J and clone size, and the DNA gave D and trimming. The table records about 80,000 clones, 82% of them present only once. Germline V gives CDR1 SQVTM, CDR2 ANQGSEA. The CDR3 has 14 amino acids. V trimming: 4 bases; J trimming: 7 bases; junction bases outside the gene matches: 4. The sequencing sample was made of peripheral blood. The chain links TRBV29-1 to TRBJ2-1; TRBD2 matches at 13 bases. This clonotype was sampled from a man older than 75 with acute or convalescent COVID-19. The CDR3, as DNA: TGCAGCGTTGCTGGGACTAGCGGGGTGAATGAGCAGTTCTTC. This translates into CSVAGTSGVNEQFF.